This TCR beta chain was identified in a study of blood T cell repertoires in COVID-19. The table came from immunoSEQ multiplex PCR; TCRdb's copy has only in-frame clones and leaves some out. The sample holds a few hundred thousand clones; 70% to 90% are singletons and the top ten take nearly 4.5%. This clone came up a few times. Germline V gene lookup returns CDR1 MNHNS and CDR2 SASEGT. The CDR3 consists of 14 residues. V was cut by 1 base and J by 5 bases, with 9 bases left in between. The sequencing input was peripheral blood. The rearrangement links TRBV6-1 to TRBJ1-5; D remains unclear. This sequence originates from a man over 45 with acute or convalescent COVID-19. CDR3 loop: CASSEGPEHQPQHF. The CDR3 DNA sequence: TGTGCCAGCAGTGAAGGACCGGAGCATCAGCCCCAGCATTTT.